One and the same sample provided the 6 T cell receptor beta chains below, sequenced in a study of blood T cell repertoires in COVID-19. Using immunoSEQ multiplex PCR, the repertoire was profiled, and TCRdb retains in-frame clones only, with some absent. The table includes more than 100,000 clones, roughly 82% detected once. The sample was peripheral blood. Every receptor here comes from a human donor in a cohort sampled during active COVID-19.

The chain recombines TRBV19 with TRBJ1-2; D is perhaps TRBD1 (5 bases). V lost 6 bases and J lost 8, with 10 bases in between. The length of the CDR3 is 11 residues. CDR1 is LNHDA, CDR2 SQIVND, per germline (reference sequence). The CDR3 region is CASRGVEGYTF. The CDR3 DNA reads TGTGCCAGTAGAGGGGTGGAGGGCTACACCTTC.

The V and J genes are TRBV9 and TRBJ1-1; no firm D call. CDR1 and CDR2 from the germline V gene are SGDLS and YYNGEE. The CDR3 totals 14 residues. The germline V and J ends were trimmed by 2 bases and 3 bases, with 11 bases remaining between them. DNA for the CDR3: TGTGCCAGCAGCGTCGGGAACCTGGACACTGAAGCTTTCTTT. It is translated as CASSVGNLDTEAFF.

This clone was counted once. The chain employs TRBV15 and TRBJ2-2, with 7 bases matching TRBD1. This CDR3 spans 15 amino acids. J was trimmed by 6 bases and V by 1 base; bases with no gene match: 5. Germline CDR1 reads LNHNV; CDR2 reads YYDKDF (reference sequence). The CDR3 loop reads CATSRGEGGAGELFF. The CDR3, as DNA: TGTGCCACCAGCAGAGGCGAAGGGGGCGCCGGGGAGCTGTTTTTT.

The chain employs TRBV4-2 and TRBJ2-3; D may be TRBD2 (5 bases). Germline CDR1 is LGHNA and CDR2 is YNFKEQ. There are 15 residues in the CDR3. Trimming removed 1 base at V and 2 bases at J, with 10 bases between. CDR3 loop: CASSQVPSLTDTQYF. The CDR3 nucleotides are TGTGCCAGCAGCCAAGTGCCTAGCCTCACAGATACGCAGTATTTT.

A note on this clone: The same CDR3 can be traced to other DNA sequences in this sample. The chain has TRBV9 and TRBJ2-2; D is unresolved. Per germline, CDR1 SGDLS and CDR2 YYNGEE. V dropped 0 bases and J dropped 2 bases, with 8 bases sitting between them. The CDR3 runs to 15 residues. This chain's CDR3 is CASSVGSVNTGELFF. The CDR3 DNA follows: TGTGCCAGCAGCGTAGGGAGTGTAAACACCGGGGAGCTGTTTTTT.

The CDR3 protein is CASSTGTGSDTQYF. In DNA, the CDR3 is TGTGCCAGTAGTACCGGGACAGGGTCAGATACGCAGTATTTT. The J gene is TRBJ2-3, the V gene TRBV19; 9 bases match TRBD1. The germline CDR1 and CDR2 sequences are LNHDA and SQIVND (reference sequence). This CDR3 contains 14 residues. V trimming: 4 bases; J trimming: 4 bases; junction bases outside the gene matches: 3.